This is a list of T cell receptor beta chains from one sample in a study of metastatic and nonmetastatic thyroid tumors. TCRdb re-called the PCR reads via MiXCR. This sample has 26,000 or so clones; less than 4% occur once, and the top ten carry under 4%. Sequencing was carried out using blood. These receptors were taken from a male donor with papillary thyroid cancer or a benign thyroid nodule (not recorded which). Some clones in this sample may be carry-over from other donors' samples. The CDR3 runs from the conserved cysteine through the conserved F or W. The D gene is left open where the match is weak. Part of the rows lack a size; the others show once, few, many or a class for expanded clones.

j_gene: TRBJ2-1; abundance: .; d_gene: .; v_gene: TRBV28; CDR3nt: TGTGCCAGCAGTTCTACGCTCACATCGGCCCGCTCCTACAATGAGCAGTTCTTC; CDR3aa: CASSSTLTSARSYNEQFF
j_gene: TRBJ2-1; abundance: .; d_gene: .; v_gene: TRBV6-1; CDR3nt: TGTGCCAGCAGGGAAAGGACAGACAATGAGCAGTTCTTC; CDR3aa: CASRERTDNEQFF
j_gene: TRBJ2-7; abundance: few; d_gene: .; v_gene: TRBV7-9; CDR3nt: TGTGCCAGCAGCCCGAGTGTCGGGGGCGAGCAGTACTTC; CDR3aa: CASSPSVGGEQYF
j_gene: TRBJ2-7; abundance: .; d_gene: .; v_gene: TRBV27; CDR3nt: TGTGCCAGCAGTCTAGGGGCCAGCAATTCCTACGAGCAGTACTTC; CDR3aa: CASSLGASNSYEQYF
j_gene: TRBJ1-2; abundance: .; d_gene: .; v_gene: TRBV12-5; CDR3nt: TGTGCTAGTGGTTTGGGAAGAGGCTACACCTTC; CDR3aa: CASGLGRGYTF
j_gene: TRBJ2-7; abundance: medium-sized; d_gene: TRBD2; v_gene: TRBV19; CDR3nt: TGTGCCAGTAGTATCGGGACTAGCGGGTACGAGCAGTACTTC; CDR3aa: CASSIGTSGYEQYF
j_gene: TRBJ1-2; abundance: many; d_gene: .; v_gene: TRBV10-2; CDR3nt: TGCGCCAGCAGTGAGTCTGCGGGAGGGAATGGCTACACCTTC; CDR3aa: CASSESAGGNGYTF
j_gene: TRBJ1-3; abundance: .; d_gene: .; v_gene: TRBV9; CDR3nt: TGTGCCAGCAGCGCGGCACAGGGCTACTCTGGAAACACCATATATTTT; CDR3aa: CASSAAQGYSGNTIYF
j_gene: TRBJ1-1; abundance: many; d_gene: .; v_gene: TRBV20-1; CDR3nt: TGCAGTGCCCGTAGAGGGGCGGATGAAGCTTTCTTT; CDR3aa: CSARRGADEAFF
j_gene: TRBJ1-4; abundance: many; d_gene: .; v_gene: TRBV6-1; CDR3nt: TGTGCCAGCAGCCCCGACCTTAAACTGTTTTTT; CDR3aa: CASSPDLKLFF
j_gene: TRBJ2-2; abundance: few; d_gene: .; v_gene: TRBV6-1; CDR3nt: TGTGCCAGCAGTGATGCAGCAACCCCGAACACCGGGGAGCTGTTTTTT; CDR3aa: CASSDAATPNTGELFF
j_gene: TRBJ2-5; abundance: many; d_gene: .; v_gene: TRBV7-9; CDR3nt: TGTGCCAGCAGCTTAGCGAGAGGGTACCAAGAGACCCAGTACTTC; CDR3aa: CASSLARGYQETQYF
j_gene: TRBJ1-1; abundance: few; d_gene: TRBD1; v_gene: TRBV20-1; CDR3nt: TGCAGTGCCCGAGGACAGGGCGGGAGAACTGAAGCTTTCTTT; CDR3aa: CSARGQGGRTEAFF
j_gene: TRBJ2-7; abundance: many; d_gene: TRBD1; v_gene: TRBV18; CDR3nt: TGTGCCAGCTCATCAGAAACTGACAGGGGGCTGGGGCAGTACTTC; CDR3aa: CASSSETDRGLGQYF
j_gene: TRBJ2-7; abundance: few; d_gene: .; v_gene: TRBV2; CDR3nt: TGTGCCAGCAGAAGAGGCGGTAGCTACTACGAGCAGTACTTC; CDR3aa: CASRRGGSYYEQYF
j_gene: TRBJ2-1; abundance: .; d_gene: TRBD2; v_gene: TRBV19; CDR3nt: TGTGCCAGTAGGAGTGCGGGAGTGAATGAGCAGTTCTTC; CDR3aa: CASRSAGVNEQFF
j_gene: TRBJ2-5; abundance: many; d_gene: .; v_gene: TRBV6-1; CDR3nt: TGTGCCAGCCAGATGGTTCTCGGTCTCCAAGAGACCCAGTACTTC; CDR3aa: CASQMVLGLQETQYF
j_gene: TRBJ2-1; abundance: .; d_gene: .; v_gene: TRBV30; CDR3nt: TGTGCCTGGAGTGTGCTAACTAGCTGTAGGTACAATGAGCAGTTCTTC; CDR3aa: CAWSVLTSCRYNEQFF
j_gene: TRBJ1-2; abundance: few; d_gene: .; v_gene: TRBV19; CDR3nt: TGTGCCAGTAGTATGGTCGACAATGGCTACACCTTC; CDR3aa: CASSMVDNGYTF
j_gene: TRBJ1-2; abundance: .; d_gene: .; v_gene: TRBV2; CDR3nt: TGTGCCACCATATACGGGGAAGGCGATGGCTACACCTTC; CDR3aa: CATIYGEGDGYTF
j_gene: TRBJ2-1; abundance: .; d_gene: .; v_gene: TRBV3-1; CDR3nt: TGTGCCAGCAGCCTGGCAGGGGACTACAATGAGCAGTTCTTC; CDR3aa: CASSLAGDYNEQFF
j_gene: TRBJ1-3; abundance: many; d_gene: .; v_gene: TRBV20-1; CDR3nt: TGCAGTGCTCGCCAGGGCCTCGGTCCTGGAAACACCATATATTTT; CDR3aa: CSARQGLGPGNTIYF
j_gene: TRBJ1-4; abundance: many; d_gene: .; v_gene: TRBV27; CDR3nt: TGTGCCAGCAGTTTATTAGGGGCAGCCGAAAAACTGTTTTTT; CDR3aa: CASSLLGAAEKLFF
j_gene: TRBJ1-2; abundance: few; d_gene: .; v_gene: TRBV27; CDR3nt: TGTGCCAGCAGCCCATCGACAGGAAACTATGGCTACACCTTC; CDR3aa: CASSPSTGNYGYTF
j_gene: TRBJ1-2; abundance: .; d_gene: .; v_gene: TRBV20-1; CDR3nt: TGCAGTGCTAGAGATACGGAATATGGCTACACCTTC; CDR3aa: CSARDTEYGYTF
j_gene: TRBJ2-1; abundance: few; d_gene: TRBD2; v_gene: TRBV20-1; CDR3nt: TGCAGTGCTAGAAGACTAGCGGGAGGCCAGTTCGTGAGGAATGAGCAGTTCTTC; CDR3aa: CSARRLAGGQFVRNEQFF
j_gene: TRBJ2-5; abundance: many; d_gene: .; v_gene: TRBV20-1; CDR3nt: TGCAGTGCTAGAGGTTGGGCCCAAGAGACCCAGTACTTC; CDR3aa: CSARGWAQETQYF
j_gene: TRBJ1-5; abundance: many; d_gene: .; v_gene: TRBV20-1; CDR3nt: TGCAGTGCTAAAGGGGATGTCCAGCCCCAGCATTTT; CDR3aa: CSAKGDVQPQHF
j_gene: TRBJ2-3; abundance: .; d_gene: .; v_gene: TRBV6-2/TRBV6-3; CDR3nt: TGTGCCAGCAGTTACTCGGGGGCAGATACGCAGTATTTT; CDR3aa: CASSYSGADTQYF
j_gene: TRBJ1-1; abundance: .; d_gene: .; v_gene: TRBV28; CDR3nt: TGTGCCAGCAGTCCCCGGGGCCAGGTTGAAGCTTTCTTT; CDR3aa: CASSPRGQVEAFF
j_gene: TRBJ2-1; abundance: .; d_gene: TRBD2; v_gene: TRBV5-1; CDR3nt: TGCGCCAGCAGCTTGGATTCTAGCGGAGCCCAAGAGAAGCAGTTCTTC; CDR3aa: CASSLDSSGAQEKQFF
j_gene: TRBJ1-2; abundance: few; d_gene: .; v_gene: TRBV6-1; CDR3nt: TGTGCCAGCAGCCATGGGAGTGGCTACACCTTC; CDR3aa: CASSHGSGYTF
j_gene: TRBJ1-1; abundance: many; d_gene: .; v_gene: TRBV5-5; CDR3nt: TGTGCCAGCAGCTTGGTACAGCCTAATGAAGCTTTCTTT; CDR3aa: CASSLVQPNEAFF
j_gene: TRBJ1-3; abundance: .; d_gene: TRBD1; v_gene: TRBV30; CDR3nt: TGTGCCTGGAGGAATGGACAGGGGAGGGGAAACACCATATATTTT; CDR3aa: CAWRNGQGRGNTIYF
j_gene: TRBJ1-5; abundance: medium-sized; d_gene: .; v_gene: TRBV28; CDR3nt: TGTGCCAGCCGTAGCGACAGGAACAATCAGCCCCAGCATTTT; CDR3aa: CASRSDRNNQPQHF
j_gene: TRBJ2-7; abundance: .; d_gene: TRBD2; v_gene: TRBV27; CDR3nt: TGTGCCAGCAGTTTAAGCGGGAGTTCCTACGAGCAGTACTTC; CDR3aa: CASSLSGSSYEQYF
j_gene: TRBJ2-1; abundance: few; d_gene: TRBD2; v_gene: TRBV10-2; CDR3nt: TGCGCCAGCACCGTCGGGGAGGGATACAATGAGCAGTTCTTC; CDR3aa: CASTVGEGYNEQFF
j_gene: TRBJ1-2; abundance: .; d_gene: TRBD1; v_gene: TRBV6-5; CDR3nt: TGTGCCAGCAGTTATGGGACAGTTCCAGACTATGGCTACACCTTC; CDR3aa: CASSYGTVPDYGYTF
j_gene: TRBJ2-7; abundance: few; d_gene: .; v_gene: TRBV27; CDR3nt: TGTGCCAGCAATCGGGCGGGTGCCTACGAGCAGTACTTC; CDR3aa: CASNRAGAYEQYF
j_gene: TRBJ2-3; abundance: few; d_gene: TRBD2; v_gene: TRBV2; CDR3nt: TGTGCCAGCAGTGGACTAGCGATTAGCACAGATACGCAGTATTTT; CDR3aa: CASSGLAISTDTQYF
j_gene: TRBJ2-7; abundance: .; d_gene: .; v_gene: TRBV6-4; CDR3nt: TGTGCCAGCAGTGGGGATGCAGGGAAGAGAAAGTACTTC; CDR3aa: CASSGDAGKRKYF
j_gene: TRBJ2-5; abundance: many; d_gene: TRBD2; v_gene: TRBV12-3/TRBV12-4; CDR3nt: TGTGCCAGCAGTCTCGGGACTAGGCGGCCTGTGTCCCAGTACTTC; CDR3aa: CASSLGTRRPVSQYF
j_gene: TRBJ2-1; abundance: many; d_gene: .; v_gene: TRBV28; CDR3nt: TGTGCCAGCGGTAAGGGGGGTCTTACCTCATACGATGAGCAGTTCTTC; CDR3aa: CASGKGGLTSYDEQFF
j_gene: TRBJ2-2; abundance: few; d_gene: .; v_gene: TRBV12-3/TRBV12-4; CDR3nt: TGTGCCAGCAGTGCCACAGGCACCGGGGAGCTGTTTTTT; CDR3aa: CASSATGTGELFF
j_gene: TRBJ1-3; abundance: many; d_gene: .; v_gene: TRBV30; CDR3nt: TGTGCCTGGTCGGACGGAGCGGGGGGAAACACCATATATTTT; CDR3aa: CAWSDGAGGNTIYF
j_gene: TRBJ1-2; abundance: many; d_gene: TRBD1; v_gene: TRBV15; CDR3nt: TGTGCCACCAGCAGACCGGACAGGATTAACTATGGCTACACCTTC; CDR3aa: CATSRPDRINYGYTF
j_gene: TRBJ1-2; abundance: few; d_gene: .; v_gene: TRBV6-1; CDR3nt: TGTGCCAGCAAGAGGGACGCAAACTATGGCTACACCTTC; CDR3aa: CASKRDANYGYTF
j_gene: TRBJ2-3; abundance: many; d_gene: .; v_gene: TRBV20-1; CDR3nt: TGCAGTGCTAGGGATGCTAGGTTCCCAGATACGCAGTATTTT; CDR3aa: CSARDARFPDTQYF
j_gene: TRBJ1-3; abundance: many; d_gene: TRBD1; v_gene: TRBV19; CDR3nt: TGTGCCAGTAGTAATACCCACAGGGGTACGGTAGACACCATATATTTT; CDR3aa: CASSNTHRGTVDTIYF
j_gene: TRBJ2-1; abundance: few; d_gene: .; v_gene: TRBV20-1; CDR3nt: TGCAGTGCTAGAGATCAGGGGAATGAGCAGTTCTTC; CDR3aa: CSARDQGNEQFF
j_gene: TRBJ1-3; abundance: many; d_gene: .; v_gene: TRBV13; CDR3nt: TGTGCCAGCAGCTGGATCGGGGACCACTCTGGAAACACCATATATTTT; CDR3aa: CASSWIGDHSGNTIYF
j_gene: TRBJ1-6; abundance: medium-sized; d_gene: .; v_gene: TRBV6-1; CDR3nt: TGTGCCAGCAGTAGGGGGAGACTCCCCGGCAATTCACCCCTCCACTTT; CDR3aa: CASSRGRLPGNSPLHF
j_gene: TRBJ2-2; abundance: medium-sized; d_gene: TRBD2; v_gene: TRBV20-1; CDR3nt: TGCAGTGCTGAGACTAGCGGGGTTACCGGGGAGCTGTTTTTT; CDR3aa: CSAETSGVTGELFF
j_gene: TRBJ1-1; abundance: .; d_gene: .; v_gene: TRBV30; CDR3nt: TGTGCCGGAAAACGAGTTTACAACACTGAAGCTTTCTTT; CDR3aa: CAGKRVYNTEAFF